The sequence of this T cell receptor beta chain was determined in a study of T cell changes during pregnancy in multiple sclerosis. Using immunoSEQ multiplex PCR, the repertoire was profiled, and TCRdb retains in-frame clones only, with some absent. The repertoire holds 50,000 to 65,000 clones, 90% seen once, with around 2% in the top ten. Trimming cost V 3 bases and J 4 bases, with 4 bases left between them. CDR3 length equals 10 residues. Germline CDR1 is DFQATT and CDR2 is SNEGSKA (reference sequence). This clone was found a few times. The TCR originated in a female donor in good health, enrolled as a control in a pregnancy study. This chain joins TRBV20-1 and TRBJ2-7; D unclear. Sequenced material: peripheral blood, taken in the first trimester of pregnancy. CDR3 sequence reads: CSASPYEQYF. Here the CDR3 DNA reads TGCAGTGCTAGCCCGTACGAGCAGTACTTC.